Shown below are 7 T cell receptor beta chains from a single sample sequenced in a study of shared clonotypes between healthy human individuals. Data came from immunoSEQ multiplex PCR; TCRdb stores just in-frame clones and leaves some out. Here the sample spans fewer than 2.5 million clones, approximately 93% being singletons. The sample consisted of naive CD4+ T cells from PBMCs. Subset indicated: CD45RA+ positively selected. The receptors were sampled from a man aged 18-30 years in good health. Some clones in this sample may be carry-over from other donors' samples.

The rearrangement uses TRBV7-8 and TRBJ2-5, with 11 positions matching TRBD1. The closer fit of TRBJ2-7 to the DNA end suggests the J call may be wrong. The CDR3 totals 15 residues. The germline V gene encodes CDR1 SGHVS and CDR2 FQNEAQ. The CDR3 bases are TGTGCCAGCAGCCCCCAGGGACAGGGGGTCTACGAGCAGTACTTC. Its protein is CASSPQGQGVYEQYF.

Comments on this clone: Other DNA variants within this sample encode the same CDR3. The rearrangement uses TRBV7-9 and TRBJ2-1, with TRBD2 matching 9 bases. This CDR3 contains 15 residues. The germline V gene encodes CDR1 SEHNR and CDR2 FQNEAQ (reference sequence). The trim removed 1 base at V and 4 bases at J, leaving 2 bases unmatched. The CDR3 DNA reads TGTGCCAGCAGCTTAGGTCTAGCGGGGTACAATGAGCAGTTCTTC. It translates to CASSLGLAGYNEQFF.

The V gene is TRBV28, the J gene TRBJ2-7; 13 positions match TRBD2. The CDR3 totals 17 residues. Losses at the gene ends were 6 bases for V and 0 bases for J; bases not matched to a gene: 8. The germline V gene has CDR1 MDHEN and CDR2 SYDVKM. The DNA of the CDR3 is TGTGCCAGCAGAACCGGGACTAGCGGGATCGGCTCCTACGAGCAGTACTTC. Protein: CASRTGTSGIGSYEQYF.

The chain recombines TRBV15 with TRBJ2-3, with 8 nucleotides matching TRBD2. V trimming: 4 bases; J trimming: 6 bases; junction bases outside the gene matches: 9. Germline assignment: CDR1 LNHNV and CDR2 YYDKDF (reference sequence). This CDR3 has 15 amino acids. The CDR3, as DNA: TGTGCCACCAGCACCCATCTAGCGGGTGGCGATACGCAGTATTTT. It specifies CATSTHLAGGDTQYF. Together with reference TRBV15 and TRBJ2-3, the CDR3 gives the full variable domain: DAMVIQNPRYQVTQFGKPVTLSCSQTLNHNVMYWYQQKSSQAPKLLFHYYDKDFNNEADTPDNFQSRRPNTSFCFLDIRSPGLGDTAMYLCATSTHLAGGDTQYFGPGTRLTVL.

This clone was detected only a few times. The chain links TRBV21-1 to TRBJ1-5; the listed D gene, TRBD1, was not tested against the DNA. TRBV21-1 is deemed a pseudogene. The CDR3 length is 19 residues. The CDR3 loop reads CASSPAIPGQTYSNQPQHF. The CDR3 region has the DNA TGTGCCAGCAGTCCCGCAATTCCGGGACAGACTTATAGCAATCAGCCCCAGCATTTT.

This sequence joins TRBV5-1 and TRBJ2-2; TRBD1 might be the D (6 bases). Germline lookup yields CDR1 SGHRS and CDR2 YFSETQ. Trimming left V 4 bases short and J 5 bases short, with 12 bases between. The CDR3 extends over 14 amino acids. CDR3 nucleotide sequence: TGCGCCAGCAGCCGGACAGATACGACCGGGGAGCTGTTTTTT. Protein: CASSRTDTTGELFF.

The rearrangement joins TRBV5-1 to TRBJ2-3; D unresolved. This CDR3 is 14 amino acids long. Germline assignment: CDR1 SGHRS and CDR2 YFSETQ. The V end was cut by 0 bases, the J end by 2 bases, with 7 bases between. CDR3 loop: CASSLGVHTDTQYF. The CDR3 nucleotides are TGCGCCAGCAGCTTGGGGGTCCACACAGATACGCAGTATTTT.